These 25 T cell receptor beta chains originate from one sample sequenced in a study of cytomegalovirus exposure and HLA in healthy donors (dated by TCRdb to 2016 to 2017). The library was obtained by the immunoSEQ multiplex PCR assay. Held by TCRdb, this immuneACCESS table contains in-frame sequences only and omits some clones. Under half of the omission traces to an unresolved V gene where checked; the cause of the rest is unknown. The sample table shows about 130,000 clones, and roughly 90% are seen once. The leading ten clones occupy over 3% of the sample. Sample: PBMCs. The source of these receptors is a man aged 25-45 years in good health and CMV-seronegative.

The chain combines TRBV6-5 with TRBJ1-2; D unclear. Germline CDR1 MNHEY, CDR2 SVGAGI. This CDR3 is built from 14 residues. V was cut by 0 bases and J by 7 bases, with 12 bases left in between. CDR3 DNA sequence: TGTGCCAGCAGTTACTCGAACCGCTTGAGTGGCTACACCTTC. As protein: CASSYSNRLSGYTF.

The V gene is TRBV7-8, the J gene TRBJ2-7, with 7 bases identical to TRBD2. Per the germline V gene, CDR1 is SGHVS and CDR2 is FQNEAQ. J was trimmed by 2 bases and V by 1 base; bases with no gene match: 5. This CDR3 has 15 amino acids. The CDR3 protein is CASSLGASGAYEQYF. The DNA for the CDR3 is TGTGCCAGCAGCTTAGGGGCCAGCGGGGCCTACGAGCAGTACTTC.

The J gene is TRBJ2-5, the V gene TRBV4-1, with D possibly matching TRBD2 (5 bases). The CDR3 runs to 14 residues. With 1 base removed from V and 5 bases from J, the gap between germline ends came to 11 bases. Germline CDR1 is MGHRA and CDR2 is YSYEKL. CDR3 residues: CASSQGQREETQYF. The CDR3 coding sequence is TGCGCCAGCAGCCAAGGGCAGAGGGAGGAGACCCAGTACTTC.

The chain is built from TRBV27 and TRBJ1-4; tentative D call: TRBD1 (6 bases). Between the trimmed V and J ends, which lost 3 bases and 0 bases, there was a span of 8 bases. The length of the CDR3 is 15 residues. Germline CDR1 MNHEY, CDR2 SMNVEV (reference sequence). Here the CDR3 DNA reads TGTGCCAGCAGTTTGGGGGCCGCAACTAATGAAAAACTGTTTTTT. Residues: CASSLGAATNEKLFF.

V is TRBV5-1 and J is TRBJ2-1, with TRBD2 identical over 10 bases. CDR3 length: 17 amino acids. V gave up 0 bases and J gave up 5 bases; unmatched junction bases: 8. CDR1 is SGHRS, CDR2 YFSETQ, per germline. The CDR3 DNA reads TGCGCCAGCAGCTTGGTCGCTAGCGGGGGTCGGGACAATGAGCAGTTCTTC. Translation gives CASSLVASGGRDNEQFF.

J is TRBJ2-7 and V is TRBV6-1, with 9 bases that match TRBD1. Per germline, CDR1 MNHNS and CDR2 SASEGT. The junction had 14 bases not matched to a gene; V was cut back by 8 bases and J by 6 bases. The CDR3 extends over 15 amino acids. CDR3 in amino acids: CASDTPGTGHIEQYF. DNA for the CDR3: TGTGCCAGCGATACTCCCGGGACAGGGCACATCGAGCAGTACTTC.

The rearrangement joins TRBV6-5 to TRBJ2-3; D perhaps matches TRBD2 (6 bases). Germline lookup yields CDR1 MNHEY and CDR2 SVGAGI. V was cut by 3 bases and J by 2 bases, with 15 bases left in between. CDR3 size: 16 residues. The CDR3 reads CASSYPGDANTDTQYF. The CDR3 nucleotides are TGTGCCAGCAGTTATCCGGGAGATGCCAACACAGATACGCAGTATTTT.

This clone was seen only a few times. The genes are TRBV5-1 and TRBJ1-5; the D is unclear. Trimming took off 4 bases at V and 4 bases at J, with 15 bases between the two ends. CDR1 is SGHRS and CDR2 is YFSETQ in the germline V gene. CDR3 length: 15 amino acids. This chain's CDR3 is CASSLSDGLNQPQHF. CDR3 bases: TGCGCCAGCAGCCTGTCTGACGGGTTAAATCAGCCCCAGCATTTT.

The V call is TRBV7-9, the J call TRBJ2-7; 9 bases agree with TRBD1. Germline V gene data show CDR1 as SEHNR and CDR2 as FQNEAQ (reference sequence). This CDR3 is built from 15 residues. The junction had 5 bases not matched to a gene; V was cut back by 1 base and J by 4 bases. CDR3 bases: TGTGCCAGCAGCTTAGGGGACAGGGTCACGTACGAGCAGTACTTC. Encoded protein: CASSLGDRVTYEQYF. Combining the CDR3 with reference TRBV7-9 and TRBJ2-7 gives the whole variable domain DTGVSQNPRHKITKRGQNVTFRCDPISEHNRLYWYRQTLGQGPEFLTYFQNEAQLEKSRLLSDRFSAERPKGSFSTLEIQRTEQGDSAMYLCASSLGDRVTYEQYFGPGTRLTVT.

The chain is built from TRBV19 and TRBJ2-7, with TRBD1 as a possible D gene (6 bases). Germline V gene data show CDR1 as LNHDA and CDR2 as SQIVND (reference sequence). This CDR3 is 15 amino acids long. Trimming took 3 bases from V and 2 from J, leaving 14 bases between them. The CDR3 protein is CASSIIGGSTYEQYF. The CDR3 nucleotides read TGTGCCAGTAGTATTATTGGGGGCAGCACCTACGAGCAGTACTTC.

This clone appeared once. The chain couples TRBV13 to TRBJ1-5; 9 positions agree with TRBD1. Looked up from germline, CDR1 is PRHDT and CDR2 is FYEKMQ (reference sequence). The CDR3 length is 16 residues. Trimming at V came to 5 bases and at J to 2 bases, leaving 7 bases not matched to a gene. Here the CDR3 reads CASSLARTGGNQPQHF. The CDR3 nucleotides are TGTGCCAGCAGCCTAGCCCGGACAGGGGGCAATCAGCCCCAGCATTTT.

This sequence joins TRBV11-2 and TRBJ2-7, with D unresolved. The germline gives CDR1 SGHAT, CDR2 FQNNGV. V lost 5 bases and J lost 2, with 4 bases in between. The CDR3 is made up of 11 amino acids. Written as DNA, the CDR3 is TGTGCCAGCAGCCTAACCTACGAGCAGTACTTC. The encoded protein is CASSLTYEQYF.

The CDR3 region has the DNA TGTGCCAGCAGCTTGGACGGGAGCGGACGTTCACCCCTCCACTTT. Translating it yields CASSLDGSGRSPLHF. V gene TRBV5-6 combines with J gene TRBJ1-6; D gene uncertain. The CDR3 is 15 amino acids. Germline V gene lookup returns CDR1 SGHDT and CDR2 YYEEEE. V was cut by 0 bases and J by 9 bases, with 13 bases left in between.

The V call is TRBV6-1, the J call TRBJ1-2, with 7 nucleotides matching TRBD1. The CDR3 has 15 amino acids. With 4 bases clipped from V and 0 bases from J, the junction kept 5 bases outside the gene matches. Germline CDR1 is MNHNS and CDR2 is SASEGT. CDR3 region: CASSVETGSNYGYTF. CDR3 bases: TGTGCCAGCAGTGTAGAGACAGGGTCTAACTATGGCTACACCTTC.

This chain joins TRBV5-4 and TRBJ2-1, with a possible D match to TRBD2 (5 bases). Trimming pared 3 bases from V and 7 bases from J, leaving 8 bases between. CDR3 length: 12 amino acids. Germline values: CDR1 SGHNT, CDR2 YYREEE (reference sequence). This CDR3 is CASSSPGNEQFF. CDR3 coding DNA: TGTGCCAGCAGCTCACCGGGAAATGAGCAGTTCTTC.

The chain is built from TRBV6-6 and TRBJ1-4; TRBD1 agrees at 7 bases. Trimming at V came to 6 bases and at J to 4 bases, leaving 11 bases not matched to a gene. The CDR3 has 16 amino acids. Germline V gives CDR1 MNHNY, CDR2 SVGAGI (reference sequence). CDR3 region: CASSQNRGRNNEKLFF. CDR3 in DNA: TGTGCCAGCAGCCAGAACAGGGGTAGGAATAATGAAAAACTGTTTTTT.

The chain couples TRBV6-5 to TRBJ1-2, with 8 nucleotides matching TRBD1. J gave up 1 base and V 5 bases, and 6 bases lay outside the gene matches. The CDR3 covers 15 residues. Germline loops: CDR1 MNHEY, CDR2 SVGAGI. CDR3 sequence: CASSGGDRGNYGYTF. CDR3 nucleotides: TGTGCCAGCAGTGGGGGAGACAGGGGTAACTATGGCTACACCTTC.

The chain combines TRBV28 with TRBJ1-2; TRBD1 matches at 7 bases. V shed 6 bases, J shed 4 bases, and the junction held 11 bases outside the gene matches. Germline CDR1 is MDHEN and CDR2 is SYDVKM. The CDR3 loop spans 15 amino acids. The CDR3 region has the DNA TGTGCCAGCAGCAGAGGCGGACAGGCAGGCTATGGCTACACCTTC. This sequence encodes CASSRGGQAGYGYTF.

This chain links TRBV6-5 with TRBJ1-1; a weak D match, TRBD1 (5 bases). Germline V gene sequence: CDR1 MNHEY, CDR2 SVGAGI. Trimming took off 8 bases at V and 2 bases at J, with 12 bases between the two ends. This CDR3 has 13 residues. The CDR3: CASLKGLNTEAFF. The DNA of the CDR3 is TGTGCCAGCCTAAAGGGGTTAAACACTGAAGCTTTCTTT.

The V gene is TRBV18, the J gene TRBJ1-2, with a weak D call TRBD1 (5 bases). Deletions cut 8 bases from V and 2 bases from J, with 12 bases between. CDR1 is KGHSH and CDR2 is LQKENI in the germline V gene. There are 13 residues in the CDR3. The CDR3 DNA sequence: TGTGCCAGCACCGCGGACACGAACTATGGCTACACCTTC. It encodes CASTADTNYGYTF.

V is TRBV9 and J is TRBJ1-1, with 7 bases that match TRBD1. CDR3 size: 13 residues. The junction had 8 bases not matched to a gene; V was cut back by 7 bases and J by 5 bases. Germline assignment: CDR1 SGDLS and CDR2 YYNGEE. The chain's CDR3 is CASGDREWTEAFF. The CDR3 nucleotides read TGTGCCAGCGGAGACAGGGAATGGACTGAAGCTTTCTTT.

The CDR3 reads CASSSTAGQPQHF. The DNA for the CDR3 is TGTGCCAGCAGTTCCACAGCCGGCCAGCCCCAGCATTTT. The chain has TRBV27 and TRBJ1-5; D gene unclear. The CDR3 contains 13 residues. The V and J ends lost 4 bases and 7 bases respectively, with 11 bases between them. Germline-derived CDR1 and CDR2 are MNHEY and SMNVEV (reference sequence).

The chain joins TRBV5-8 to TRBJ2-7, with D maybe TRBD2 (6 bases). This CDR3 has 12 amino acids. Looked up from germline, CDR1 is SGHTS and CDR2 is YDEGEE. V lost 4 bases and J lost 9, with 14 bases in between. The DNA of the CDR3 is TGTGCCAGCAGCGGAATTCGGGACTGGCAGTACTTC. Encoded protein: CASSGIRDWQYF. Complete variable domain (other parts from reference TRBV5-8 and TRBJ2-7): EAGVTQSPTHLIKTRGQQATLRCSPISGHTSVYWYQQALGLGLQFLLWYDEGEERNRGNFPPRFSGRQFPNYSSELNVNALELEDSALYLCASSGIRDWQYFGPGTRLTVT.

V and J are TRBV28 and TRBJ1-1; D not certain. Trimming removed 7 bases at V and 11 bases at J, with 20 bases between. In germline, CDR1 is MDHEN, CDR2 SYDVKM. This CDR3 is built from 13 residues. CDR3: CASIEEGWVWAFF. The CDR3 DNA reads as TGTGCCAGCATAGAAGAGGGCTGGGTTTGGGCTTTCTTT.

The V call is TRBV13, the J call TRBJ1-5; a weak D match, TRBD1 (5 bases). This CDR3 contains 12 residues. Germline CDR1 PRHDT, CDR2 FYEKMQ (reference sequence). V was shortened by 2 bases and J by 7 bases, with 6 bases between the two germline ends. The CDR3 DNA is TGTGCCAGCAGCTTACAGGGCCAGCCCCAGCATTTT. It encodes CASSLQGQPQHF.